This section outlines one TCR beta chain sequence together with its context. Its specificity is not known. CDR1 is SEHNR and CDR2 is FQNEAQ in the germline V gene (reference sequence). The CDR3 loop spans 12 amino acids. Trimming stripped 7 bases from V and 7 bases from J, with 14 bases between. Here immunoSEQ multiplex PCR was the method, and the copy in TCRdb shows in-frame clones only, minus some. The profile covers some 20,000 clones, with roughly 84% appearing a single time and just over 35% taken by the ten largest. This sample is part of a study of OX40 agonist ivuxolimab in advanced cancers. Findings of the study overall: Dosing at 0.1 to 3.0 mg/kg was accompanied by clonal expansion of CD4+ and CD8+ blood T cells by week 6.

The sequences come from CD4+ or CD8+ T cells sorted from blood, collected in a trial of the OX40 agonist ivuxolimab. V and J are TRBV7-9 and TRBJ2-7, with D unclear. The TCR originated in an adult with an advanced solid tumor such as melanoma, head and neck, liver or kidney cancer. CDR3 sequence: CASTLTGREQYF. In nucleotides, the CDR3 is TGTGCCAGCACCCTCACTGGTAGGGAGCAGTACTTC.